The text below deals with one TCR beta chain. Study processing details: Amplifying reference gene primers gave estimates of nucleated cell counts. Produced via immunoSEQ multiplex PCR; TCRdb's table is partial and in-frame only. The V and J calls and clone size are taken from that table; D and trimming were inferred from the DNA. In the table there are 110,000 to 150,000 clones, roughly 86% of which are singletons. The entry originates in a study of blood T cell repertoires in COVID-19. About the study: Researchers got acute and convalescent COVID-19 samples from the United States, Italy and Spain. From T cells, B-cell-depleted T cells, or PBMCs came the material, which was cDNA or gDNA.

The CDR3 covers 13 residues. V lost 2 bases and J 4 bases, leaving 8 bases between the germline ends. CDR1 is SGHAT, CDR2 FQNNGV, per germline. This clonotype was obtained from a human donor in a cohort sampled during active COVID-19. Sequences were obtained from peripheral blood. The V call is TRBV11-2, the J call TRBJ1-2; D not certain. The CDR3 region has the DNA TGTGCCAGCAGCTTATCACACCGCTATGGCTACACCTTC. Translation gives CASSLSHRYGYTF.